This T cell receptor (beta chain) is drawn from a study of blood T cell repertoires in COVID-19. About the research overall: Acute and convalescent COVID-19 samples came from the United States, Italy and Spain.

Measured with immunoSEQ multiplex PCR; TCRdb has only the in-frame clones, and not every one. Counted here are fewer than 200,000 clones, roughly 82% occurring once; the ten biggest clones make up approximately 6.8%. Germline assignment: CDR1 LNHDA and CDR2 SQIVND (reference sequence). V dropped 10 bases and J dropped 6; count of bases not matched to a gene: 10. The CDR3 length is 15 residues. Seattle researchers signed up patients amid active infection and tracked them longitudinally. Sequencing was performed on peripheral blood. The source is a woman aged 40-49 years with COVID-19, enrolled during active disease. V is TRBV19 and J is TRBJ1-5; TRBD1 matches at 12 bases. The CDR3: CATGQGAVVSQPQHF. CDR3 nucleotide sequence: TGTGCCACGGGACAGGGGGCGGTGGTCAGTCAGCCCCAGCATTTT.